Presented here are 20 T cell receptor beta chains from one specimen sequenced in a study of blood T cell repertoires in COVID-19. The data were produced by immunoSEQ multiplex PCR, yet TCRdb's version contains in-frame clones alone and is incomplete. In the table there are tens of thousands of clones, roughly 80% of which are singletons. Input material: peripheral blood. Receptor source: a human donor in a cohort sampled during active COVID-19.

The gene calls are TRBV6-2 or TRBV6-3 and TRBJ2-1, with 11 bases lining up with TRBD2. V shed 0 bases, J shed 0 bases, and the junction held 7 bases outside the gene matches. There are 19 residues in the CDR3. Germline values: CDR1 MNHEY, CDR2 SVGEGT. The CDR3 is CASSYSGSSGGLSYNEQFF. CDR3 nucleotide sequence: TGTGCCAGCAGTTACTCGGGGTCTAGCGGGGGGCTCTCCTACAATGAGCAGTTCTTC.

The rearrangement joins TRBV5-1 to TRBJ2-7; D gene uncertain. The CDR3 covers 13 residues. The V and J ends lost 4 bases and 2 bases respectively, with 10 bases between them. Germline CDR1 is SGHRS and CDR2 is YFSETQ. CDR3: CASSRPGTYEQYF. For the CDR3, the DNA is TGCGCCAGCAGCCGACCGGGTACCTACGAGCAGTACTTC.

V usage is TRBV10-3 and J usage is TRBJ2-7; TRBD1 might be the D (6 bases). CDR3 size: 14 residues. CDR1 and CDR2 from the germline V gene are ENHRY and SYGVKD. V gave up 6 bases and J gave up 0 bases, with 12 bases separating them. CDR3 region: CAISRGQSSYEQYF. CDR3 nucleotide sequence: TGTGCCATCAGCAGAGGACAGAGCTCCTACGAGCAGTACTTC.

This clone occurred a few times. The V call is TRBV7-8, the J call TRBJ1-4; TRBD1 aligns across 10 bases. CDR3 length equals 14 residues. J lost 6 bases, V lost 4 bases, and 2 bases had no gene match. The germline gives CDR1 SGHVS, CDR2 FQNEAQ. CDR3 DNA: TGTGCCAGCAGCTACGGGACAGGGGATGAAAAACTGTTTTTT. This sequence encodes CASSYGTGDEKLFF.

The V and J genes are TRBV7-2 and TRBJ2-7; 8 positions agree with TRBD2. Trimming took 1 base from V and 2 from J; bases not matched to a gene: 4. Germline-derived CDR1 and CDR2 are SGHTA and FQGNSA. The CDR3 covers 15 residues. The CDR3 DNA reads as TGTGCCAGCAGCTTAGGAGCGGGAGTCCCCTACGAGCAGTACTTC. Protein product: CASSLGAGVPYEQYF.

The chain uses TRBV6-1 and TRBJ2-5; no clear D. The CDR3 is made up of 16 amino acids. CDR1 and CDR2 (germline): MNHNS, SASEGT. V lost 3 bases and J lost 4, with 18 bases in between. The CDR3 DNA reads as TGTGCCAGCAGTGATCGCCCGGCGGCCGGCGGAGAGACCCAGTACTTC. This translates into CASSDRPAAGGETQYF.

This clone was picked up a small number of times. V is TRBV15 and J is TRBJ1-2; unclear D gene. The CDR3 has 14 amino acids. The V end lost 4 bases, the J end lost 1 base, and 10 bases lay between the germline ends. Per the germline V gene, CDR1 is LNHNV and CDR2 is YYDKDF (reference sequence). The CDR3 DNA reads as TGTGCCACCAGCACCCCGGGAATTAACTATGGCTACACCTTC. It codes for CATSTPGINYGYTF.

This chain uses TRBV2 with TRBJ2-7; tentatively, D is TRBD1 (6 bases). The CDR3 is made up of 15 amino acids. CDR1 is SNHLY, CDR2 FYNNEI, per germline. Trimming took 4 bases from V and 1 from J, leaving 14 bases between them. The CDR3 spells CASSGRAGVSYEQYF. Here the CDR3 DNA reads TGTGCCAGCAGTGGAAGGGCAGGGGTATCCTACGAGCAGTACTTC.

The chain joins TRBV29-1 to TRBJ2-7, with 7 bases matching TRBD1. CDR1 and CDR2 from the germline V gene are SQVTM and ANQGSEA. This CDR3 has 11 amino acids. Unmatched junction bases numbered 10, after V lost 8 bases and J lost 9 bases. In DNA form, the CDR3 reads TGCAGCTCATACGAAGGGGGCCGGCAGTACTTC. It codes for CSSYEGGRQYF.

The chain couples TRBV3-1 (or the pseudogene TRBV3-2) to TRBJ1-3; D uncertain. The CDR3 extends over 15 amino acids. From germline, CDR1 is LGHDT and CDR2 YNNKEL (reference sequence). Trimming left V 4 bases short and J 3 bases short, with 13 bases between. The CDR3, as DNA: TGTGCCAGCAGCCCAGGTAGAACCGGTGGAAACACCATATATTTT. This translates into CASSPGRTGGNTIYF.

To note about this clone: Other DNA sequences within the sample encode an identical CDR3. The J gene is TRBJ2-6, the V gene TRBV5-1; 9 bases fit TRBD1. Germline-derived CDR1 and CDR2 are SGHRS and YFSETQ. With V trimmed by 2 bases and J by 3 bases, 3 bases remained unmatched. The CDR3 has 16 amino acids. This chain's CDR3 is CASSLQGAGGANVLTF. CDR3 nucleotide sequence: TGCGCCAGCAGCTTACAGGGGGCGGGTGGGGCCAACGTCCTGACTTTC. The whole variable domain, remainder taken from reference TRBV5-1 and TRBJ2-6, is KAGVTQTPRYLIKTRGQQVTLSCSPISGHRSVSWYQQTPGQGLQFLFEYFSETQRNKGNFPGRFSGRQFSNSRSEMNVSTLELGDSALYLCASSLQGAGGANVLTFGAGSRLTVL.

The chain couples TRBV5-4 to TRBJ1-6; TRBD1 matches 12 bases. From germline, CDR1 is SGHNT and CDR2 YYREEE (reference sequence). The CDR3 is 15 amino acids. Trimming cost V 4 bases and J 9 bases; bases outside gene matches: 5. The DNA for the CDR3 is TGTGCCAGCAGCCTACCGGGACAGGGGGCTTCACCCCTCCACTTT. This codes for CASSLPGQGASPLHF.

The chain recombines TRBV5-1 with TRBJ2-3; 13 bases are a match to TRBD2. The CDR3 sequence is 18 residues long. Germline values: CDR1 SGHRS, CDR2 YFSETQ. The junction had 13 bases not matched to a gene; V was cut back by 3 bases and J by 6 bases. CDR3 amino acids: CASSSQQLAGGPGDTQYF. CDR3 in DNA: TGCGCCAGCAGCTCGCAGCAACTAGCGGGGGGGCCGGGGGATACGCAGTATTTT.

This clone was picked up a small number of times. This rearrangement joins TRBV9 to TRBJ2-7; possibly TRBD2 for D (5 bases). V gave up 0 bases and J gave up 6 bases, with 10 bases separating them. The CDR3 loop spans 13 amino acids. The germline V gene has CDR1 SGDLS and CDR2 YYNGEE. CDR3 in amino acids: CASSVVDGGEQYF. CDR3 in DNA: TGTGCCAGCAGCGTAGTTGACGGAGGCGAGCAGTACTTC.

The CDR3 loop reads CASSILSGAGHNYGYTF. For the CDR3, the DNA is TGTGCCAGTAGTATATTGAGTGGGGCAGGCCATAACTATGGCTACACCTTC. The rearrangement links TRBV19 to TRBJ1-2; D is perhaps TRBD1 (5 bases). Trimming took 2 bases from V and 1 from J, leaving 17 bases between them. This CDR3 region has 17 residues. Germline assignment: CDR1 LNHDA and CDR2 SQIVND (reference sequence).

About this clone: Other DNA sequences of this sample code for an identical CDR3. CDR3 nucleotides: TGCGCCAGCAGCTTCGGACAGGGAAACAATTCACCCCTCCACTTT. Protein product: CASSFGQGNNSPLHF. The rearrangement joins TRBV5-1 to TRBJ1-6, with 8 positions matching TRBD1. There are 15 residues in the CDR3. The trim removed 2 bases at V and 7 bases at J, leaving 5 bases unmatched. Germline loops: CDR1 SGHRS, CDR2 YFSETQ.

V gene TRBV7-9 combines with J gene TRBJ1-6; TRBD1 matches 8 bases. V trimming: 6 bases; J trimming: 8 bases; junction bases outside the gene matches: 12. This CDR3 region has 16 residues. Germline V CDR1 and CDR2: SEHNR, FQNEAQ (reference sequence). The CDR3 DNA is TGTGCCAGCAGGACTCCTTCAGGGGGCAATGATTCACCCCTCCACTTT. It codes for CASRTPSGGNDSPLHF.

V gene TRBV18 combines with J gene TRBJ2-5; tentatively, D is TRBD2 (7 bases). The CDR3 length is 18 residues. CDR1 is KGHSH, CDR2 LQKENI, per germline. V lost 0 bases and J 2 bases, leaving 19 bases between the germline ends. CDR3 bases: TGTGCCAGCTCACCACCGAAGGTGGGGGGGGGCCGACAAGAGACCCAGTACTTC. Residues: CASSPPKVGGGRQETQYF.

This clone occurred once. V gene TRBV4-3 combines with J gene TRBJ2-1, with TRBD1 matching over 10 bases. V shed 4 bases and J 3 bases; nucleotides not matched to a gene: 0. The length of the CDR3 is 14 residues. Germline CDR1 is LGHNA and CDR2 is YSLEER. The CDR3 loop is CASSRTGGYNEQFF. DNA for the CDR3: TGCGCCAGCAGCCGGACAGGGGGCTACAATGAGCAGTTCTTC.

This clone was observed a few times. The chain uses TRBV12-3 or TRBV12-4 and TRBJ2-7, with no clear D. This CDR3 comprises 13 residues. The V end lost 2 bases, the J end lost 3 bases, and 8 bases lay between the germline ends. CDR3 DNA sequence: TGTGCCAGCAGTTTAACCAGGTTCTACGAGCAGTACTTC. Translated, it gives CASSLTRFYEQYF.